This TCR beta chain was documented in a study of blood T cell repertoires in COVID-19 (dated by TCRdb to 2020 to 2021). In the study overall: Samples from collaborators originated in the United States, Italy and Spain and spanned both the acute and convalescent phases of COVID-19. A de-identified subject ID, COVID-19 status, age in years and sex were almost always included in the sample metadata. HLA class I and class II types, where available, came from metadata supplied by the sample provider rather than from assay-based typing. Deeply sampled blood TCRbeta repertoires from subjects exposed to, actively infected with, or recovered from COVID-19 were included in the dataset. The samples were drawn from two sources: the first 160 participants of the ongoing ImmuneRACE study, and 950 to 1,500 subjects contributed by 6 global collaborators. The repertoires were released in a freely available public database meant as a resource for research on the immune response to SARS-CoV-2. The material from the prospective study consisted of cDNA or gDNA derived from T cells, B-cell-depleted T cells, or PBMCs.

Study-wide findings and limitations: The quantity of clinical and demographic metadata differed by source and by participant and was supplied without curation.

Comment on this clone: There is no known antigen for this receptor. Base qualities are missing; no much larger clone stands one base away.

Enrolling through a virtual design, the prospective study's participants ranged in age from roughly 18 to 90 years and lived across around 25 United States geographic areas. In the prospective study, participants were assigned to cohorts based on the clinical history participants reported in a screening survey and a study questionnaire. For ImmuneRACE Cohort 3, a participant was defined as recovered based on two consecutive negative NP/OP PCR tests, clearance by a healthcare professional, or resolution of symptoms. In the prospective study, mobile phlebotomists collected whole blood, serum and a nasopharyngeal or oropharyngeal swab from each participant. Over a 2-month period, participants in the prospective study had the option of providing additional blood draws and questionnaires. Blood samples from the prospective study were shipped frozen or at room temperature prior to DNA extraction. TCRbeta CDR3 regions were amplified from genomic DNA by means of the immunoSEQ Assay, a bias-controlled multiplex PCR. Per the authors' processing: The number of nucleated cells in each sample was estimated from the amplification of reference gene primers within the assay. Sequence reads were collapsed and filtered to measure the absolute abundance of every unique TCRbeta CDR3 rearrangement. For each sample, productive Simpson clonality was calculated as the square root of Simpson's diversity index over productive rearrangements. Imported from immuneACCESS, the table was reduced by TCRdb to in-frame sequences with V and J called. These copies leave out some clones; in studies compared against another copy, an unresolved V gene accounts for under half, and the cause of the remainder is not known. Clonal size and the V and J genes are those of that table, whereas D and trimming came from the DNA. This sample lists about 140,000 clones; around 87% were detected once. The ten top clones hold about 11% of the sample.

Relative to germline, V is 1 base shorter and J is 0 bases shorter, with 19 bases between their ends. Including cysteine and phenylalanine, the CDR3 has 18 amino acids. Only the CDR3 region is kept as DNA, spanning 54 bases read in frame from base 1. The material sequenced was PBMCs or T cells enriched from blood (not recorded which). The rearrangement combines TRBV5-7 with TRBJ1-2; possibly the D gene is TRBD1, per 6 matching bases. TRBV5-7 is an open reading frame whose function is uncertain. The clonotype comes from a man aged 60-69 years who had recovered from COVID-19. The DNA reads TGTGCCAGCAGCTTGTATGAAACAGGGATGAGAGCTAACTATGGCTACACCTTC. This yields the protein CASSLYETGMRANYGYTF.